The TCR beta chain under discussion was sequenced for a study of blood T cell repertoires in COVID-19. Study as a whole: Researchers got acute and convalescent COVID-19 samples from the United States, Italy and Spain. From T cells, B-cell-depleted T cells, or PBMCs came the material, which was cDNA or gDNA.

The V gene's germline CDR1 is MGHDK and CDR2 SYGVNS. This CDR3 has 9 residues. The V end lost 8 bases, the J end lost 5 bases, and 3 bases lay between the germline ends. Authors' processing steps: Reference gene primer amplification yielded estimated nucleated cell counts. Assay used: immunoSEQ multiplex PCR; TCRdb lists only in-frame clones, some missing. Clone size and the V and J calls come from that table; the DNA yielded D and trimming. The sample consists of about 350,000 clones, 85% to 90% of them appearing once. Participants' own reports of clinical history determined their cohort assignment. Sequencing input: PBMCs or T cells enriched from blood (not recorded which). The chain carries TRBV25-1 and TRBJ2-5; D not resolved. This receptor was identified in a woman under 40 who had been exposed to COVID-19. In DNA form, the CDR3 reads TGTGCCAGCGGCGAGACCCAGTACTTC. This sequence encodes CASGETQYF.